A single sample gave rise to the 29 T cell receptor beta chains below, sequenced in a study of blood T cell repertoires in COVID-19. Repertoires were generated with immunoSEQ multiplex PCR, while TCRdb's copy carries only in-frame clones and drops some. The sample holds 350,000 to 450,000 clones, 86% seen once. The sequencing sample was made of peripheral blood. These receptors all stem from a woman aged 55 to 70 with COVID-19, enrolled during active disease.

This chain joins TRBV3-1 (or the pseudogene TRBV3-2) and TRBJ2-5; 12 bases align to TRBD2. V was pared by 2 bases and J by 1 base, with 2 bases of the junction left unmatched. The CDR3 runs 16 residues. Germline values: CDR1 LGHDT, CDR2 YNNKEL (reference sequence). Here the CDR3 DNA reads TGTGCCAGCAGCCAAAAGGGACTAGCGGGCCAAGAGACCCAGTACTTC. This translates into CASSQKGLAGQETQYF.

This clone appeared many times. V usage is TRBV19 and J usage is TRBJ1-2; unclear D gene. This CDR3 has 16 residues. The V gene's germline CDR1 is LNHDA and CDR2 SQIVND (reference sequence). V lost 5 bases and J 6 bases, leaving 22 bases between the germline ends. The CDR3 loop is CASSPSGFRTGNGYTF. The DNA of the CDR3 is TGTGCCAGTAGTCCCTCCGGGTTTCGGACGGGGAATGGCTACACCTTC. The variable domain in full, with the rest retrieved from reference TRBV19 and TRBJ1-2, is DGGITQSPKYLFRKEGQNVTLSCEQNLNHDAMYWYRQDPGQGLRLIYYSQIVNDFQKGDIAEGYSVSREKKESFPLTVTSAQKNPTAFYLCASSPSGFRTGNGYTFGSGTRLTVV.

The CDR3 spells CASSLRDSANTGELFF. In DNA form, the CDR3 reads TGTGCCAGCAGCTTACGGGACAGCGCGAACACCGGGGAGCTGTTTTTT. The rearrangement links TRBV7-3 to TRBJ2-2; 7 bases are shared with TRBD1. The V gene's germline CDR1 is SGHTA and CDR2 FQGTGA. This CDR3 comprises 16 residues. V was clipped by 2 bases and J by 0 bases; unmatched bases: 3.

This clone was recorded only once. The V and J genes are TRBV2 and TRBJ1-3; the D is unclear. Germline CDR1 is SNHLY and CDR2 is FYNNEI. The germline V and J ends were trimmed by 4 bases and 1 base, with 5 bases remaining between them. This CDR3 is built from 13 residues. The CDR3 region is CASSALSGNTIYF. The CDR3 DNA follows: TGTGCCAGCAGTGCGTTGTCTGGAAACACCATATATTTT.

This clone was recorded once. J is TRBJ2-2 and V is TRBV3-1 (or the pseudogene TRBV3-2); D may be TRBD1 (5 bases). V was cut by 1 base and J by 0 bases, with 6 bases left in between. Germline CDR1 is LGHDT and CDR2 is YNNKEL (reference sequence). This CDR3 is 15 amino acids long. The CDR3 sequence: CASSQGGANTGELFF. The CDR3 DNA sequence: TGTGCCAGCAGCCAAGGGGGCGCGAACACCGGGGAGCTGTTTTTT.

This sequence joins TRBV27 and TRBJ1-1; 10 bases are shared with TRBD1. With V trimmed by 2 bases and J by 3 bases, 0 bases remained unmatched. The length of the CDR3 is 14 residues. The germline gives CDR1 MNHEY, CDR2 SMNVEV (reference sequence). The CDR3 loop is CASSLGQGDTEAFF. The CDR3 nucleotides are TGTGCCAGCAGTTTAGGACAGGGGGACACTGAAGCTTTCTTT.

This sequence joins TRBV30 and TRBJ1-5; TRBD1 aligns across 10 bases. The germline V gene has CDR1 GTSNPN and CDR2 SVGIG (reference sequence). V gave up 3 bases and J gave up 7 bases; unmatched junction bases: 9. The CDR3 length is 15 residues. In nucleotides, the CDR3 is TGTGCCTGGAGCCAAGGACAGGGGGGGCGGCAGCCCCAGCATTTT. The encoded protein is CAWSQGQGGRQPQHF.

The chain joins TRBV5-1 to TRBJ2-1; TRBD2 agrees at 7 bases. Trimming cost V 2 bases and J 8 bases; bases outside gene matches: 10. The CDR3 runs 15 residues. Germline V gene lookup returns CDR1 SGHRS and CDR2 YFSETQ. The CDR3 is CASSLGTTLRDEQFF. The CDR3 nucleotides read TGCGCCAGCAGCTTAGGGACTACCCTTAGGGATGAGCAGTTCTTC.

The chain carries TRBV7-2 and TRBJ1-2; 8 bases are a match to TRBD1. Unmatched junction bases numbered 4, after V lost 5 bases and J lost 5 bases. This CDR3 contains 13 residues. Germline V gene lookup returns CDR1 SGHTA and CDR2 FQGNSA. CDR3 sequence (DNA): TGTGCCAGCAGCCCGGACAGGGAATATGGCTACACCTTC. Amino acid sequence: CASSPDREYGYTF. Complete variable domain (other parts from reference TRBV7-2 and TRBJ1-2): GAGVSQSPSNKVTEKGKDVELRCDPISGHTALYWYRQSLGQGLEFLIYFQGNSAPDKSGLPSDRFSAERTGGSVSTLTIQRTQQEDSAVYLCASSPDREYGYTFGSGTRLTVV.

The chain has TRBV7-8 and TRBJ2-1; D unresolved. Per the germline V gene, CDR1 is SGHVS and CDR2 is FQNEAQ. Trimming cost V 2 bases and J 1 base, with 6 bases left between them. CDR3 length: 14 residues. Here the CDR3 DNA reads TGTGCCAGCAGCTTAACGGTTTCCTACAATGAGCAGTTCTTC. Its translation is CASSLTVSYNEQFF.

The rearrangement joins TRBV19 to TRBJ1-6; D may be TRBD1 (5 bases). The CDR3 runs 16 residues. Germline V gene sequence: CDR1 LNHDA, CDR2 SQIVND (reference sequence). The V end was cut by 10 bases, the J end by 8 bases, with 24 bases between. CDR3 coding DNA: TGTGCCACCATAGACCCCGCGGGGGGGGATTATTCACCCCTCCACTTT. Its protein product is CATIDPAGGDYSPLHF.

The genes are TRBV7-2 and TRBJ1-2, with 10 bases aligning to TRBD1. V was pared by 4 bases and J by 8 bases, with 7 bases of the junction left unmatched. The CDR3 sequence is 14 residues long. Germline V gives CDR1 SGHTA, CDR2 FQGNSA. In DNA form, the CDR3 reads TGTGCCAGCAGCTATCGGGACAGGGGAGAGGGCTACACCTTC. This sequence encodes CASSYRDRGEGYTF. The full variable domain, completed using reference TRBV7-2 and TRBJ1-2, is GAGVSQSPSNKVTEKGKDVELRCDPISGHTALYWYRQSLGQGLEFLIYFQGNSAPDKSGLPSDRFSAERTGGSVSTLTIQRTQQEDSAVYLCASSYRDRGEGYTFGSGTRLTVV.

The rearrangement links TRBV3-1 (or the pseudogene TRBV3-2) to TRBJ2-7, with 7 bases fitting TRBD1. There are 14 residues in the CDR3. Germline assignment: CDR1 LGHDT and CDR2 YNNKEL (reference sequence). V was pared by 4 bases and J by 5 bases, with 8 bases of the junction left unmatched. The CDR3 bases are TGTGCCAGCAGCCGGACGACAGGGTATCACGAGCAGTACTTC. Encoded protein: CASSRTTGYHEQYF.

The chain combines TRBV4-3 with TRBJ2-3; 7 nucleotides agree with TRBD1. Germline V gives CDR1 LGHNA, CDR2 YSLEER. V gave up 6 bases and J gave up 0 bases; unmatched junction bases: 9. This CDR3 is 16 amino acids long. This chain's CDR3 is CASSVQGPPSTDTQYF. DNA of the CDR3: TGCGCCAGCAGTGTACAGGGGCCCCCTAGCACAGATACGCAGTATTTT.

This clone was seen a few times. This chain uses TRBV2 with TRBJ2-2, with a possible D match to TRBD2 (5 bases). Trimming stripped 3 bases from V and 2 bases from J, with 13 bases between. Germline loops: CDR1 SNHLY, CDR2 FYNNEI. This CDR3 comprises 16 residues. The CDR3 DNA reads TGTGCCAGCAGTGAGGAGGCCGCAACCAACACCGGGGAGCTGTTTTTT. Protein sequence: CASSEEAATNTGELFF.

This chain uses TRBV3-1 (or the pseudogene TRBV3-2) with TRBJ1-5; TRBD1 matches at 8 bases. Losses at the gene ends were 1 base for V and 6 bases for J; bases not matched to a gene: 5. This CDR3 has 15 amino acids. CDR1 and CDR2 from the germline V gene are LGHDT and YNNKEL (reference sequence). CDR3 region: CASSQGTGSGQPQHF. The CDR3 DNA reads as TGTGCCAGCAGCCAAGGGACAGGGAGCGGTCAGCCCCAGCATTTT.

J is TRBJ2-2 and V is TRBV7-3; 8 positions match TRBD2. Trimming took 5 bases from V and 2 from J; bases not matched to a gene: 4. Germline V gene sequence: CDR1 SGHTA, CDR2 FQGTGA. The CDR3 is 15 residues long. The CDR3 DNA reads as TGTGCCAGCAGCCCCAGCGGGGGCAACACCGGGGAGCTGTTTTTT. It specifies CASSPSGGNTGELFF.

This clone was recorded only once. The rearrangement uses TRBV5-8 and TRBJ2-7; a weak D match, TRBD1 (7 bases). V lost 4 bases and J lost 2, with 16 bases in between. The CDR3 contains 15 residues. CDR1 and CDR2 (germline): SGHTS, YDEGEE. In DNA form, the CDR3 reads TGTGCCAGCAGCCAACCAGGGGGGTTGCCCTACGAGCAGTACTTC. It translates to CASSQPGGLPYEQYF.

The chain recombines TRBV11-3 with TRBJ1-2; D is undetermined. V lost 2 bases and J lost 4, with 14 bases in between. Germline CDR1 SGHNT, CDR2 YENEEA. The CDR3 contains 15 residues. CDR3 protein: CASSLNQADVYGYTF. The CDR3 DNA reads TGTGCCAGCAGCTTAAACCAGGCCGATGTCTATGGCTACACCTTC.

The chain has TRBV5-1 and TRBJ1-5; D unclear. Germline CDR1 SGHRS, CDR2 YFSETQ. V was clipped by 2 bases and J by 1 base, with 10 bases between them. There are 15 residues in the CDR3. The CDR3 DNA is TGCGCCAGCAGCTTAGATGCAGGCAGCAATCAGCCCCAGCATTTT. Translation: CASSLDAGSNQPQHF.

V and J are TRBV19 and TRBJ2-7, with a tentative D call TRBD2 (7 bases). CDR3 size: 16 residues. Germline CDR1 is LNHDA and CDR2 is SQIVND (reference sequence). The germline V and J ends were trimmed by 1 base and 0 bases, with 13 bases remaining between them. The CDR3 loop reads CASSIVGGGYSYEQYF. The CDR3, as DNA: TGTGCCAGTAGTATAGTTGGCGGGGGCTACTCCTACGAGCAGTACTTC.

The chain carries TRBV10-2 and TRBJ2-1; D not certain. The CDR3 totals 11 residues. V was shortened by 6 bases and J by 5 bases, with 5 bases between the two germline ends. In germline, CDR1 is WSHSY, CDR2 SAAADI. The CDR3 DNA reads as TGCGCCAGCAGCCGGGACAATGAGCAGTTCTTC. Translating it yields CASSRDNEQFF.

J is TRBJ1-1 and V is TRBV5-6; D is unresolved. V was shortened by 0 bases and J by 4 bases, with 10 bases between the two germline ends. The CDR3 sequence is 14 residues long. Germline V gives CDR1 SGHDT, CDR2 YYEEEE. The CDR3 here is CASSLGRRGTEAFF. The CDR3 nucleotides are TGTGCCAGCAGCTTGGGTCGGCGGGGCACTGAAGCTTTCTTT.

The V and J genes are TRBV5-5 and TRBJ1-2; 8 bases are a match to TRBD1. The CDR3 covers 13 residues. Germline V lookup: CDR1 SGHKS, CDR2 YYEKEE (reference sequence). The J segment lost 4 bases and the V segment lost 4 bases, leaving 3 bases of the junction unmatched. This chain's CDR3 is CASSQGQAYGYTF. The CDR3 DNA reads TGTGCCAGCAGCCAGGGACAGGCCTATGGCTACACCTTC.

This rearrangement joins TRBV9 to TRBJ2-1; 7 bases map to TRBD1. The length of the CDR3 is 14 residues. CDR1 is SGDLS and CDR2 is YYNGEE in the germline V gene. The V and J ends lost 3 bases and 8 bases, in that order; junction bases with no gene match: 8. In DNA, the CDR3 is TGTGCCAGCAGCGGACAGGGTATTGAGGATGAGCAGTTCTTC. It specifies CASSGQGIEDEQFF.

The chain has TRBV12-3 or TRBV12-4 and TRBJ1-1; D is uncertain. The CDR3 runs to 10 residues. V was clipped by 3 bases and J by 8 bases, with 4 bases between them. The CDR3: CASSFGEAFF. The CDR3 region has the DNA TGTGCCAGCAGTTTCGGGGAAGCTTTCTTT.

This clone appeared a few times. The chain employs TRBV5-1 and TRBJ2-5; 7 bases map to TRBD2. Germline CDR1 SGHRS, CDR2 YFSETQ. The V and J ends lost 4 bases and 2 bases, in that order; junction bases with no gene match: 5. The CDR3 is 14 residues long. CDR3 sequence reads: CASSVFGGQETQYF. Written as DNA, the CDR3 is TGCGCCAGCAGCGTTTTCGGGGGGCAAGAGACCCAGTACTTC.

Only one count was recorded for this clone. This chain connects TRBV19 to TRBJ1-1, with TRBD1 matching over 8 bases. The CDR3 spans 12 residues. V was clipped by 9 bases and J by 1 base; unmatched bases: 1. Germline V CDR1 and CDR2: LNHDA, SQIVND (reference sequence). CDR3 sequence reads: CARGQGNTEAFF. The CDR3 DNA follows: TGTGCCAGAGGACAGGGGAACACTGAAGCTTTCTTT.

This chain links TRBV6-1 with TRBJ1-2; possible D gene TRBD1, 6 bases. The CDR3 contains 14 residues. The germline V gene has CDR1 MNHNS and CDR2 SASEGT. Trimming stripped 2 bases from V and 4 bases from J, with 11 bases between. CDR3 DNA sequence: TGTGCCAGCAGTGAACTGGACAGCTCCTATGGCTACACCTTC. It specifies CASSELDSSYGYTF.